These 13 T cell receptor beta chains were all obtained from the same sample, sequenced in a study of blood T cell repertoires in COVID-19. Only in-frame clones appear in the TCRdb table, and some are missing; sequencing was by immunoSEQ multiplex PCR. This sample has roughly 140,000 clones, with about four fifths found just once. Sequencing used peripheral blood. These receptors originate from a human donor with acute or convalescent COVID-19. The donor label of this sample is uncertain.

J is TRBJ2-3 and V is TRBV30, with TRBD1 matching 10 bases. Trimming removed 2 bases from V and 2 bases from J; junction bases left unmatched: 4. The germline V gene has CDR1 GTSNPN and CDR2 SVGIG (reference sequence). This CDR3 comprises 15 residues. The CDR3 DNA follows: TGTGCCTGGAGTCCGGACAGGGGGATCACAGATACGCAGTATTTT. As protein: CAWSPDRGITDTQYF.

This clone came up once. The J gene is TRBJ2-5, the V gene TRBV29-1; 7 bases are shared with TRBD1. The CDR3 length is 14 residues. The germline gives CDR1 SQVTM, CDR2 ANQGSEA. Germline trimming cut 6 bases from V and 2 bases from J; bases unmatched to any gene: 9. CDR3 region: CSVGETGWQETQYF. The CDR3 bases are TGCAGCGTGGGAGAGACAGGGTGGCAAGAGACCCAGTACTTC. Full variable domain (outside the CDR3, taken from reference TRBV29-1 and TRBJ2-5): SAVISQKPSRDICQRGTSLTIQCQVDSQVTMMFWYRQQPGQSLTLIATANQGSEATYESGFVIDKFPISRPNLTFSTLTVSNMSPEDSSIYLCSVGETGWQETQYFGPGTRLLVL.

The chain joins TRBV6-5 to TRBJ1-1; 9 nucleotides match TRBD1. CDR3 size: 15 residues. Germline V gives CDR1 MNHEY, CDR2 SVGAGI. After removal of 4 bases from V and 4 bases from J, the junction contained 7 bases not matched to a gene. The CDR3 nucleotides read TGTGCCAGCAGTTTTGAGGGACAGGGCCGCACTGAAGCTTTCTTT. It specifies CASSFEGQGRTEAFF.

The chain has TRBV7-2 and TRBJ1-1; the D is unclear. The CDR3 has 14 amino acids. CDR1 SGHTA and CDR2 FQGNSA come from the germline V gene. V dropped 5 bases and J dropped 4 bases, with 14 bases sitting between them. The CDR3 region is CASSPQWSSTEAFF. CDR3 in DNA: TGTGCCAGCAGCCCCCAGTGGAGTTCCACTGAAGCTTTCTTT.

In this sample, this clone turned up a few times. The chain uses TRBV6-6 and TRBJ1-2; D might be TRBD1 (5 bases). The germline V and J ends were trimmed by 0 bases and 4 bases, with 9 bases remaining between them. The V gene's germline CDR1 is MNHNY and CDR2 SVGAGI (reference sequence). This CDR3 has 14 amino acids. The CDR3: CASSYSDSFYGYTF. The CDR3 coding sequence is TGTGCCAGCAGTTACTCCGACAGCTTCTATGGCTACACCTTC.

This chain connects TRBV30 to TRBJ1-2; TRBD1 matches 10 bases. Losses at the gene ends were 3 bases for V and 6 bases for J; bases not matched to a gene: 4. Germline assignment: CDR1 GTSNPN and CDR2 SVGIG (reference sequence). This CDR3 contains 13 residues. CDR3 sequence (DNA): TGTGCCTGGAGCTTGACAGGGGGCCATGGCTACACCTTC. Translated, it gives CAWSLTGGHGYTF.

This chain connects TRBV15 to TRBJ1-1, with D possibly matching TRBD1 (5 bases). The CDR3 runs to 15 residues. CDR1 and CDR2 from the germline V gene are LNHNV and YYDKDF (reference sequence). Trimming left V 4 bases short and J 0 bases short, with 12 bases between. The CDR3 DNA sequence: TGTGCCACCAGCACGATGGGAGGGGTGAACACTGAAGCTTTCTTT. Protein sequence: CATSTMGGVNTEAFF.

The V and J genes are TRBV28 and TRBJ1-4; D unclear. The CDR3 runs to 14 residues. Germline-derived CDR1 and CDR2 are MDHEN and SYDVKM. Trimming took 5 bases from V and 8 from J, leaving 15 bases between them. Written as DNA, the CDR3 is TGTGCCAGCAGTCCCTTGGGGAGCGGGGAAAAACTGTTTTTT. Translated: CASSPLGSGEKLFF.

J is TRBJ2-1 and V is TRBV27; a possible D gene is TRBD2 (6 bases). This CDR3 has 14 residues. Trimming removed 9 bases from V and 8 bases from J, with 20 bases in between. Germline CDR1 MNHEY, CDR2 SMNVEV (reference sequence). The CDR3 DNA is TGTGCCAGTTTCACTAGCAAGGCTTCGCATGAGCAGTTCTTC. It translates to CASFTSKASHEQFF.

The CDR3 DNA reads as TGTGCCAGCACTCCTTGGTCCGGGGGATATGGCTACACCTTC. Translating it yields CASTPWSGGYGYTF. The V and J genes are TRBV7-8 and TRBJ1-2, with D possibly matching TRBD1 (5 bases). Trimming removed 7 bases from V and 5 bases from J, with 17 bases in between. The CDR3 is made up of 14 amino acids. The germline CDR1 and CDR2 sequences are SGHVS and FQNEAQ.

A few counts support this clone. This chain joins TRBV29-1 and TRBJ1-1, with 8 bases identical to TRBD1. This CDR3 spans 16 amino acids. The germline CDR1 and CDR2 sequences are SQVTM and ANQGSEA. V lost 2 bases and J lost 7; bases outside the gene matches: 15. The chain's CDR3 is CSVENAGRTGQYEAFF. CDR3 sequence (DNA): TGCAGCGTTGAAAACGCGGGAAGGACAGGGCAATATGAAGCTTTCTTT.

This chain joins TRBV30 and TRBJ1-4; D is undetermined. Germline V gene sequence: CDR1 GTSNPN, CDR2 SVGIG (reference sequence). The CDR3 covers 12 residues. Trimming took 2 bases from V and 5 from J, leaving 6 bases between them. CDR3 loop: CAWSNSNEKLFF. DNA of the CDR3: TGTGCCTGGAGTAACTCAAATGAAAAACTGTTTTTT.

The V gene is TRBV4-1, the J gene TRBJ1-5; possibly TRBD1 for D (5 bases). CDR1 and CDR2 from the germline V gene are MGHRA and YSYEKL. This CDR3 is built from 15 residues. V shed 3 bases and J shed 9 bases, with 18 bases lying between them. The CDR3 protein is CASSQGLSDLWPQHF. CDR3 DNA sequence: TGCGCCAGCAGCCAGGGACTGTCCGATTTGTGGCCCCAGCATTTT.